The 11 T cell receptor beta chains below come from one sample, sequenced in a study of identical twins. TCRdb analysed the 5' RACE reads with MiXCR anew, one entry per CDR3 protein. Among 1.5 million to 2 million distinct CDR3 sequences, about 30% were seen once, and the ten largest hold about 0.27%. Sequenced: cord blood. The receptors stem from a newborn girl in good health.

There are a few counts of this clonotype. V gene TRBV12-3 or TRBV12-4 combines with J gene TRBJ1-2, with D hard to call. V was shortened by 6 bases and J by 8 bases, with 16 bases between the two germline ends. CDR3 length: 13 amino acids. The chain's CDR3 is CASSRDFPSGYTF. The CDR3 nucleotides read TGTGCCAGCAGCCGTGACTTCCCGTCGGGCTACACCTTC.

The sample holds a few counts of this clonotype. The rearrangement joins TRBV10-3 to TRBJ1-1; D unclear. Germline V lookup: CDR1 ENHRY, CDR2 SYGVKD. Trimming cost V 6 bases and J 1 base, with 12 bases left between them. The CDR3 totals 14 residues. CDR3 protein: CAIRKEVPNTEAFF. In DNA, the CDR3 is TGTGCCATCAGGAAGGAGGTCCCGAACACTGAAGCTTTCTTT.

V and J are TRBV20-1 and TRBJ1-2; TRBD1 agrees at 7 bases. The ends lost 5 bases at V and 5 bases at J; junction bases unmatched: 8. Germline assignment: CDR1 DFQATT and CDR2 SNEGSKA (reference sequence). This CDR3 region has 13 residues. CDR3 coding DNA: TGCAGTGCTGAGCCAGGGACAGAGTATGGCTACACCTTC. Encoded protein: CSAEPGTEYGYTF.

This clonotype has a handful of counts. Here the CDR3 reads CASSHRGARTDTQYF. As DNA, the CDR3 is TGTGCCAGCAGCCACCGGGGGGCTCGCACAGATACGCAGTATTTT. The gene calls are TRBV3-1 and TRBJ2-3, with D possibly TRBD2 on 7 matching bases. Per the germline V gene, CDR1 is LGHDT and CDR2 is YNNKEL (reference sequence). The CDR3 covers 15 residues. Trimming left V 3 bases short and J 1 base short, with 11 bases between.

About this clonotype: Germline is not matched at one junction end, which may reflect a read error. The chain is built from TRBV4-1 and TRBJ2-7; 12 bases line up with TRBD2. Germline loops: CDR1 MGHRA, CDR2 YSYEKL. The CDR3 extends over 18 amino acids. Written as DNA, the CDR3 is TGCGCCAGCAACCAAGTCCGAGCCGGACTAGCGGGGACGAATGAGCAGTACTTC. This sequence encodes CASNQVRAGLAGTNEQYF.

This sequence joins TRBV14 and TRBJ2-1; D unresolved. Germline loops: CDR1 SGHDN, CDR2 FVKESK. The CDR3 extends over 14 amino acids. V shed 1 base and J shed 9 bases, with 13 bases lying between them. The DNA for the CDR3 is TGTGCCAGCAGCCAAGGCGGACCCCCGGGTGAGCAGTTCTTC. Protein: CASSQGGPPGEQFF. Using reference TRBV14 and TRBJ2-1 for the parts outside the CDR3, the full variable domain is EAGVTQFPSHSVIEKGQTVTLRCDPISGHDNLYWYRRVMGKEIKFLLHFVKESKQDESGMPNNRFLAERTGGTYSTLKVQPAELEDSGVYFCASSQGGPPGEQFFGPGTRLTVL.

V usage is TRBV12-3 or TRBV12-4 and J usage is TRBJ2-1; 7 bases are shared with TRBD2. The length of the CDR3 is 17 residues. The V segment lost 5 bases and the J segment 5 bases; nucleotides outside the gene matches: 15. The DNA for the CDR3 is TGTGCCAGCAGTCCTAGGGGAGTGTCGGGAGGAAACAATGAGCAGTTCTTC. It codes for CASSPRGVSGGNNEQFF.

This clonotype was seen a handful of times. The rearrangement uses TRBV20-1 and TRBJ2-1, with D unresolved. The germline CDR1 and CDR2 sequences are DFQATT and SNEGSKA (reference sequence). V was pared by 6 bases and J by 4 bases, with 13 bases between. The CDR3 extends over 13 amino acids. In DNA form, the CDR3 reads TGCAGTGCCAATCCTTACCAATACAATGAGCAGTTCTTC. Translated, it gives CSANPYQYNEQFF.

The chain joins TRBV7-8 to TRBJ2-3, with TRBD2 matching over 8 bases. The CDR3 consists of 16 residues. Germline lookup yields CDR1 SGHVS and CDR2 FQNEAQ. Unmatched junction bases numbered 8, after V lost 4 bases and J lost 2 bases. The DNA of the CDR3 is TGTGCCAGCAGCTCCTTAATAGCGGGGCTCACAGATACGCAGTATTTT. Its protein product is CASSSLIAGLTDTQYF.

The chain is built from TRBV3-1 and TRBJ2-5; 11 bases are a match to TRBD2. Germline values: CDR1 LGHDT, CDR2 YNNKEL (reference sequence). The length of the CDR3 is 16 residues. V shed 4 bases and J 11 bases; nucleotides not matched to a gene: 15. As DNA, the CDR3 is TGTGCCAGCAGCCGCGTAGGGACTAGCGGTTTAAGGGAGCAGTACTTC. As protein: CASSRVGTSGLREQYF.

The chain links TRBV12-3 or TRBV12-4 to TRBJ2-4, with D perhaps matching TRBD2 (6 bases). The CDR3 has 13 amino acids. Trimming left V 7 bases short and J 5 bases short, with 12 bases between. The CDR3 region has the DNA TGTGCCAGCACCAGGACTACCCAAAACATTCAGTACTTC. Protein: CASTRTTQNIQYF.